This T cell receptor (beta chain) was captured in a study of shared clonotypes between healthy human individuals. General study results and limits: Larger estimated richness was generally recorded for naive subsets relative to memory subsets.

Remarks on this clone: Its antigen is currently unknown.

Germline V gives CDR1 SNHLY, CDR2 FYNNEI. CDR3 length: 13 residues. Between the trimmed V and J ends, which lost 7 bases and 4 bases, there was a span of 13 bases. Each subset's genomic DNA was shared equally among a number of immunoSEQ plates. Some clones are missing from TCRdb's copy, which holds only in-frame ones; the method was immunoSEQ multiplex PCR. This repertoire shows over a million clones, about 96% found once; its top ten account for roughly 1.1%. V is TRBV2 and J is TRBJ2-5; a possible D gene is TRBD1 (5 bases). The sequence was collected from a man aged 25-40 years in good health. Material for sequencing was naive CD4+ T cells sorted from blood. The subset is: CD45RA+ positively selected. The chain's CDR3 is CASNPRGPETQYF. The DNA of the CDR3 is TGTGCCAGCAATCCTAGGGGCCCAGAGACCCAGTACTTC.